This TCR beta chain was observed in a study of PD-1 blockade in mismatch repair-deficient tumors. Background on the study: Patients had about a dozen mismatch repair-deficient cancer types, all previously treated and progressing.

The germline V gene has CDR1 SGHRS and CDR2 YFSETQ. The CDR3 spans 19 residues. The V and J ends lost 4 bases and 5 bases, in that order; junction bases with no gene match: 16. Repertoires were generated with immunoSEQ multiplex PCR, while TCRdb's copy carries only in-frame clones and drops some. The data contain about 40,000 clones, around 75% of them seen just once; the ten biggest clones take up 22%. The source of this sequence is an adult with mismatch repair-deficient cancer. The sample in question was peripheral blood, obtained 4 weeks after starting pembrolizumab. The J gene is TRBJ2-3, the V gene TRBV5-1; TRBD2 matches at 13 bases. Written as DNA, the CDR3 is TGCGCCAGCAGCACCGGGACTAGCGGGATAGTGGGGAGTGGAGATACGCAGTATTTT. This sequence encodes CASSTGTSGIVGSGDTQYF.